Listed below are T cell receptor beta chains from one sample, sequenced in a study of T cell responses to AZD1222 COVID-19 vaccine. Sequenced by immunoSEQ multiplex PCR; TCRdb stores in-frame clones only, minus some. This sample carries around 80,000 clones, around nine tenths of them seen once, and the ten largest clones take about a tenth. The sequencing here drew on peripheral blood, taken on day 0 of AZD1222 vaccination. The origin of the receptors is an adult in good health. Each CDR3 is given with its conserved first and last residue. Each record gives: D gene, clone size, J gene, V gene, CDR3 DNA, CDR3 protein. The D gene is left open where the match is weak. Rows may omit the clone size; those that give it use once, few, many or a size class.

NA,medium-sized,TRBJ2-7,TRBV30,TGTGCCTGGAGTCCACCACCGGCAGGGCTCTACGAGCAGTACTTC,CAWSPPPAGLYEQYF
NA,NA,TRBJ2-3,TRBV7-2,TGTGCCAGCAGCCGGGGACCTCAAGATACGCAGTATTTT,CASSRGPQDTQYF
TRBD2,NA,TRBJ2-3,TRBV27,TGTGCCAGCAGTTTCTATGCGGGGGGGAAAGATACGCAGTATTTT,CASSFYAGGKDTQYF
TRBD1,NA,TRBJ1-6,TRBV5-8,TGTGCCAGCAGCCTGACAGGGCTGGGGAATTCACCCCTCCACTTT,CASSLTGLGNSPLHF
NA,once,TRBJ2-1,TRBV28,TGTGCCAGCAGACTTGGACAGATCTACAATGAGCAGTTCTTC,CASRLGQIYNEQFF
NA,NA,TRBJ2-1,TRBV5-4,TGTGCCAGCAGCTCTCCCCAGGGGAGGTCCTACAATGAGCAGTTCTTC,CASSSPQGRSYNEQFF
NA,NA,TRBJ2-4,TRBV6-5,TGTGCCAGCAGAAGAAGGGACATTCAGTACTTC,CASRRRDIQYF
TRBD1,NA,TRBJ1-6,TRBV2,TGTGCCAGCAAGGAGGGGGCGCTTGGTAATTCACCCCTCCACTTT,CASKEGALGNSPLHF
NA,once,TRBJ2-7,TRBV27,TGTGCCAGCAGTTTATCCCAACCGACCCTTCCTTCCTACGAGCAGTACTTC,CASSLSQPTLPSYEQYF
NA,NA,TRBJ1-2,TRBV15,TGTGCCACCAGCAGAGCTCCCGGCGAAAACTATGGCTACACCTTC,CATSRAPGENYGYTF
TRBD1,NA,TRBJ1-1,TRBV3-1/TRBV3-2,TGTGCCAGCAGCCGGACAGGGGCCACTGAAGCTTTCTTT,CASSRTGATEAFF
NA,NA,TRBJ2-5,TRBV7-6,TGTGCCAGCGGAGGAGGTGTTCAAGAGACCCAGTACTTC,CASGGGVQETQYF
NA,NA,TRBJ1-2,TRBV11-2,TGTGCCAGCAGCTTAAGTTCGTTGGGTGGTTCTATAGATGGCTACACCTTC,CASSLSSLGGSIDGYTF
TRBD2,NA,TRBJ2-5,TRBV30,TGTGCCTGGAGTTCTGGACTAGCTGGAGAGACCCAGTACTTC,CAWSSGLAGETQYF
NA,NA,TRBJ1-3,TRBV10-1,TGCGCCAGCAGTCCAGACTCTGGAAACACCATATATTTT,CASSPDSGNTIYF
NA,few,TRBJ1-5,TRBV5-5,TGTGCCAGCAGCTTTCTATTCCATAGCAATCAGCCCCAGCATTTT,CASSFLFHSNQPQHF
TRBD1,NA,TRBJ2-5,TRBV28,TGTGCCAGCAGTTTGGGGGGACAGGGGGCTCGTGAGACCCAGTACTTC,CASSLGGQGARETQYF
TRBD2,NA,TRBJ2-1,TRBV25-1,TGTGCCAGCAGTGATGGGACTAGCTATATTAAACAGTTCTTC,CASSDGTSYIKQFF
NA,NA,TRBJ1-5,TRBV6-5,TGTGCCAGCAGGATATTAGACCGGAGCAATCAGCCCCAGCATTTT,CASRILDRSNQPQHF
NA,NA,TRBJ2-2,TRBV2,TGTGCCAGCACGCGTGACACCGGGGAGCTGTTTTTT,CASTRDTGELFF
TRBD2,NA,TRBJ2-5,TRBV19,TGTGCCAGTAGTCCGAACCCCCGGGGGGTCGGTGAGACCCAGTACTTC,CASSPNPRGVGETQYF
TRBD2,once,TRBJ2-2,TRBV5-1,TGCGCCAGCAGCCTAGGACTAGCGGGGAATTCAGGGGAGCTGTTTTTT,CASSLGLAGNSGELFF
TRBD1,NA,TRBJ2-1,TRBV7-8,TGTGCCAGCGAGAGTCAGACAGGGAACAATGAGCAGTTCTTC,CASESQTGNNEQFF
NA,once,TRBJ2-2,TRBV5-1,TGCGCCAGCAGCTTGGGGGGACACCTCAACACCGGGGAGCTGTTTTTT,CASSLGGHLNTGELFF
NA,once,TRBJ1-1,TRBV18,TGTGCCAGCTCCCCCGGGGAGGGTGAAGCTTTCTTT,CASSPGEGEAFF
NA,NA,TRBJ2-5,TRBV12-3/TRBV12-4,TGTGCCAGCGGGCAGGAGGAGTCTCAGACCCAGTACTTC,CASGQEESQTQYF
TRBD1,NA,TRBJ2-6,TRBV5-5,TGTGCCAGCAACAAGGACAGGTTGTCTGGGGCCAACGTCCTGACTTTC,CASNKDRLSGANVLTF
NA,NA,TRBJ1-5,TRBV11-1,TGTGCCAGCAGTAAGGGTATCAATCAGCCCCAGCATTTT,CASSKGINQPQHF
TRBD1,NA,TRBJ1-1,TRBV27,TGTGCCAGCAGTGTCTTCAGGGGGCCCTATATGAACACTGAAGCTTTCTTT,CASSVFRGPYMNTEAFF
TRBD1,NA,TRBJ2-5,TRBV6-5,TGTGCCAGCAGTTACGGGCAGGGGGCGCTAGGAGAGACCCAGTACTTC,CASSYGQGALGETQYF
NA,once,TRBJ1-6,TRBV2,TGTGCCAGCAGTGAAGACAGGCCCTGGGGTTCACCCCTCCACTTT,CASSEDRPWGSPLHF
NA,NA,TRBJ1-6,TRBV7-8,TGTGCCAGCAGCATCACAGCCACAACCTCTTCACCCCTCCACTTT,CASSITATTSSPLHF
TRBD1,NA,TRBJ1-4,TRBV24-1,TGTGCCACCAGGGGACAGGGGGAATGTTGGCTGTTTTTT,CATRGQGECWLFF
NA,NA,TRBJ2-2,TRBV5-1,TGCGCCAGCAGCCCGAGTCCCGGGACAACGAACACCGGGGAGCTGTTTTTT,CASSPSPGTTNTGELFF
NA,NA,TRBJ2-2,TRBV5-1,TGCGCCAGCAGCTTGGGCACCGCCCTAGGGACCGGGGAGCTGTTTTTT,CASSLGTALGTGELFF
NA,NA,TRBJ2-5,TRBV12-3/TRBV12-4,TGTGCCAGCAGTTTACTACGGGGAGAGACCCAGTACTTC,CASSLLRGETQYF
NA,NA,TRBJ2-1,TRBV5-1,TGCGCCAGCAGCCTCAGCGGAGTATACAATGAGCAGTTCTTC,CASSLSGVYNEQFF
TRBD2,NA,TRBJ2-1,TRBV4-1,TGCGCCAGCAGCCAAGAATTGGGACTAGCGGGAGTAACCGCAAGTAATGAGCAGTTCTTC,CASSQELGLAGVTASNEQFF
TRBD2,NA,TRBJ2-3,TRBV6-5,TGTGCCAGCAGCCGACTAGCGGGGGGGCCAGATACGCAGTATTTT,CASSRLAGGPDTQYF
NA,NA,TRBJ2-3,TRBV18,TGTGCCAGCTCACCATCTCAGTTAGATACGCAGTATTTT,CASSPSQLDTQYF
TRBD2,NA,TRBJ2-7,TRBV4-2,TGTGCCAGCAGCCAAGAGTCAACTAGCGGGAGTTACGAGCAGTACTTC,CASSQESTSGSYEQYF
NA,NA,TRBJ2-7,TRBV29-1,TGCAGCGTTGGCGGTGCGGCAACGAACTACGAGCAGTACTTC,CSVGGAATNYEQYF
NA,NA,TRBJ1-5,TRBV7-6,TGTGCCAGCAGCCCCACTGTTAGGCGCAATCAGCCCCAGCATTTT,CASSPTVRRNQPQHF
NA,NA,TRBJ2-1,TRBV20-1,TGCAGTGCCCGGTATAACAATGAGCAGTTCTTC,CSARYNNEQFF
NA,NA,TRBJ2-1,TRBV5-1,TGCGCCAGCAGTCCCCAGCTGAGCTCCTACAATGAGCAGTTCTTC,CASSPQLSSYNEQFF
TRBD2,NA,TRBJ2-3,TRBV7-7,TGTGCTAGCAGCCCCTTGTTAGCGGGACAAGTAGATACGCAGTATTTT,CASSPLLAGQVDTQYF